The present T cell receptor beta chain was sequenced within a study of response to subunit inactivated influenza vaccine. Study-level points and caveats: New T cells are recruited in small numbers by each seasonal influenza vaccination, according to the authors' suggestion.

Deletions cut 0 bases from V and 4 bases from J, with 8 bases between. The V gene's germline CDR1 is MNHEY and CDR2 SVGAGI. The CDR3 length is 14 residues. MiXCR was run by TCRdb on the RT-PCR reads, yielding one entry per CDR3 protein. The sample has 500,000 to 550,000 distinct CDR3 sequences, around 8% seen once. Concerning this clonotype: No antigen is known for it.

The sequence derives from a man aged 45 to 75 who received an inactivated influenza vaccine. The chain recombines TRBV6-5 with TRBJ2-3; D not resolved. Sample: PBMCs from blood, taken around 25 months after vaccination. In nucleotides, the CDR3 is TGTGCCAGCAGTTACTCTTTTGGTGCAGATACGCAGTATTTT. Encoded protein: CASSYSFGADTQYF.